This TCR beta chain was retrieved from a study of cytomegalovirus exposure and HLA in healthy donors. Study context: Among the roughly 380 donors who were genotyped, about 80% fell in the genetic ancestry cluster that is associated with self-reported Caucasian donors. Study results and caveats: The classifier reportedly diagnosed cytomegalovirus status with high specificity and sensitivity. There were 150 to 200 TCR beta chains listed as cytomegalovirus-associated. The Asian-associated ancestry cluster reportedly had fewer N-insertions than the roughly 670-donor mean in a later analysis.

PCR involved 60 Vbeta and 13 Jbeta primers. TCRdb's copy holds only in-frame clones and misses some; the assay was immunoSEQ multiplex PCR. The sample lists some 150,000 clones, 75% to 85% occurring once. This clone turned up a few times. The antigen remains unidentified. The CDR3 sequence is 14 residues long. Sequencing was performed on PBMCs. The chain combines TRBV21-1 with TRBJ1-1. TRBV21-1 is a pseudogene locus. This receptor was obtained from a male donor in good health and CMV-seronegative. Written as DNA, the CDR3 is TGTGCCAGCAGCAGGGGGAAAGGAGGGACTGAAGCTTTCTTT. Translation: CASSRGKGGTEAFF.